Presented here are 18 T cell receptor beta chains from one specimen sequenced in a study of human T cells and chemical hapten exposure. TCRdb reprocessed the RACE reads via MiXCR and lists one record per CDR3 protein. The table records about 340,000 distinct CDR3 sequences, around 7% of them present only once. Time point meaning: patch test 1, 2 weeks after DPC sensitization. Treatment in this sample: therapeutic diphenylcyclopropenone sensitization with weekly scalp DPC. Sequences were derived from whole blood, sampled in connection with sensitization to the hapten diphenylcyclopropenone (DPC). These receptors were collected from a woman under 30 with alopecia areata. Some clones in this sample may be carry-over from other donors' samples.

This clonotype appeared many times. The chain combines TRBV12-3 or TRBV12-4 with TRBJ2-3; unclear D gene. The CDR3 length is 15 residues. V dropped 2 bases and J dropped 2 bases, with 11 bases sitting between them. CDR3 bases: TGTGCCAGCAGTTTATCGGCGGTGATCACAGATACGCAGTATTTT. Encoded protein: CASSLSAVITDTQYF.

This clonotype has a count of ten or more. The chain carries TRBV7-8 and TRBJ1-2; the match to TRBD1 covers 7 bases. The CDR3 runs to 14 residues. Looked up from germline, CDR1 is SGHVS and CDR2 is FQNEAQ. J was trimmed by 14 bases and V by 5 bases; bases with no gene match: 17. The CDR3 nucleotides read TGTGCCAGCAGCCCAACCGGGACAGTCAGAGCTAAAACCTTC. It encodes CASSPTGTVRAKTF.

About this clonotype: This may be a read error: a much more frequent sequence differs by one nucleotide. The rearrangement links TRBV12-3 or TRBV12-4 to TRBJ2-5; a possible D gene is TRBD2 (5 bases). The CDR3 totals 13 residues. V lost 6 bases and J lost 0, with 8 bases in between. For the CDR3, the DNA is TGTGCCAGCAGCAGAGGGTACCAAGAGACCCAGTACTTC. This sequence encodes CASSRGYQETQYF.

This clonotype was seen a handful of times. The chain uses TRBV12-3 or TRBV12-4 and TRBJ1-3; D is undetermined. The ends were cut back, 3 bases at V and 4 bases at J, with 7 bases in the middle. The CDR3 contains 13 residues. The CDR3 sequence: CASSLAAGNTIYF. The CDR3 nucleotides read TGTGCCAGCAGTTTGGCAGCCGGAAACACCATATATTTT.

This clonotype has only a few counts. The rearrangement uses TRBV4-2 and TRBJ2-4, with 15 bases fitting TRBD2. V lost 3 bases, J lost 3 bases, and 12 bases stayed unmatched. Germline V CDR1 and CDR2: LGHNA, YNFKEQ. The CDR3 runs to 20 residues. The CDR3 loop is CASSHLGLAGGPGGKNIQYF. Here the CDR3 DNA reads TGTGCCAGCAGCCATCTGGGACTAGCGGGGGGACCGGGTGGCAAAAACATTCAGTACTTC.

In its sample, this clonotype was seen a few times. This chain connects TRBV7-9 to TRBJ2-1; 7 nucleotides align to TRBD1. The V segment lost 6 bases and the J segment 0 bases; nucleotides outside the gene matches: 5. Germline V lookup: CDR1 SEHNR, CDR2 FQNEAQ (reference sequence). CDR3 length equals 15 residues. The CDR3 region has the DNA TGTGCCAGCAGGAAAGGGGACAGCTCCTACAATGAGCAGTTCTTC. Protein sequence: CASRKGDSSYNEQFF. Drawing the rest from reference TRBV7-9 and TRBJ2-1, the complete variable domain is DTGVSQNPRHKITKRGQNVTFRCDPISEHNRLYWYRQTLGQGPEFLTYFQNEAQLEKSRLLSDRFSAERPKGSFSTLEIQRTEQGDSAMYLCASRKGDSSYNEQFFGPGTRLTVL.

There are a few counts of this clonotype. The CDR3 sequence is CASSSNGQEAFF. CDR3 coding DNA: TGTGCCAGCAGCTCCAACGGACAGGAAGCTTTCTTT. V and J are TRBV7-2 and TRBJ1-1, with D perhaps TRBD1 (6 bases). CDR3 length: 12 residues. Per the germline V gene, CDR1 is SGHTA and CDR2 is FQGNSA. V lost 4 bases and J 8 bases, leaving 11 bases between the germline ends. The entire variable domain, with the rest obtained from reference TRBV7-2 and TRBJ1-1, is as follows: GAGVSQSPSNKVTEKGKDVELRCDPISGHTALYWYRQSLGQGLEFLIYFQGNSAPDKSGLPSDRFSAERTGGSVSTLTIQRTQQEDSAVYLCASSSNGQEAFFGQGTRLTVV.

This clonotype was counted many times. The rearrangement joins TRBV5-5 to TRBJ1-5, with D possibly TRBD1 on 6 matching bases. The germline V gene encodes CDR1 SGHKS and CDR2 YYEKEE (reference sequence). This CDR3 is built from 12 residues. The V and J ends lost 4 bases and 8 bases respectively, with 10 bases between them. The CDR3 loop is CASSPGDEPQHF. CDR3 coding DNA: TGTGCCAGCAGCCCAGGGGACGAGCCCCAGCATTTT.

This clonotype turned up a few times. This chain links TRBV29-1 with TRBJ1-2; D remains unclear. Per germline, CDR1 SQVTM and CDR2 ANQGSEA. This CDR3 comprises 12 residues. V shed 0 bases and J shed 6 bases, with 8 bases lying between them. The CDR3 loop is CSVEDNGDGYTF. The CDR3 nucleotides are TGCAGCGTTGAAGATAACGGGGATGGCTACACCTTC.

V usage is TRBV6-5 and J usage is TRBJ1-1; TRBD1 is a possible D gene (5 bases). Looked up from germline, CDR1 is MNHEY and CDR2 is SVGAGI. V lost 8 bases and J lost 2, with 15 bases in between. The CDR3 is 14 residues long. In DNA form, the CDR3 reads TGTGCCAGCGCTGGGACGAGGGTTAACACTGAAGCTTTCTTT. Protein sequence: CASAGTRVNTEAFF.

The V and J genes are TRBV23-1 and TRBJ1-5, with 7 bases lining up with TRBD1. TRBV23-1 belongs to the ORF category, with a function that is uncertain. The CDR3 runs to 16 residues. J lost 0 bases, V lost 4 bases, and 6 bases had no gene match. In DNA form, the CDR3 reads TGCGCCAGCAGTCCCCCCAGGGGGGATAGCAATCAGCCCCAGCATTTT. Its protein product is CASSPPRGDSNQPQHF.

This clonotype has ten or more counts. The rearrangement links TRBV12-3 or TRBV12-4 to TRBJ1-5, with 7 positions matching TRBD1. CDR3 length: 14 amino acids. Trimming cost V 4 bases and J 5 bases; bases outside gene matches: 5. CDR3 coding DNA: TGTGCCAGCAGTTGGAGAGGGGGCGATCAGCCCCAGCATTTT. Protein: CASSWRGGDQPQHF.

The chain recombines TRBV3-1 with TRBJ1-6, with D possibly being TRBD1 (5 bases). CDR1 and CDR2 (germline): LGHDT, YNNKEL (reference sequence). The CDR3 runs 17 residues. Trimming pared 2 bases from V and 3 bases from J, leaving 14 bases between. The CDR3 DNA reads as TGTGCCAGCAGCCAAACCTATGACAGCAACTATAATTCACCCCTCCACTTT. Amino acids: CASSQTYDSNYNSPLHF.

This clonotype has ten or more counts. A much larger clonotype is one base distant, so this may be a read error. V usage is TRBV10-3 and J usage is TRBJ2-6, with D unresolved. This CDR3 spans 14 amino acids. The germline V gene has CDR1 ENHRY and CDR2 SYGVKD. V was pared by 3 bases and J by 0 bases, with 3 bases between. This CDR3 reads CAISDLSGANVLTF. The DNA for the CDR3 is TGTGCCATCAGTGATCTCTCTGGGGCCAACGTCCTGACTTTC.

This clonotype was seen a few times. This chain joins TRBV21-1 and TRBJ2-7. TRBV21-1 is labeled a pseudogene. This CDR3 comprises 18 residues. This CDR3 reads CASTSAFIKMANGYEQYF. CDR3 bases: TGTGCCAGCACATCCGCCTTCATCAAGATGGCGAACGGTTACGAGCAGTACTTC.

The chain combines TRBV5-1 with TRBJ1-4, with D uncertain. Germline V gene data show CDR1 as SGHRS and CDR2 as YFSETQ. V lost 2 bases, J lost 8 bases, and 13 bases lay in between. This CDR3 is 14 amino acids long. CDR3 in amino acids: CASSFRPSPEKLFF. Written as DNA, the CDR3 is TGCGCCAGCAGCTTCCGCCCAAGCCCGGAAAAACTGTTTTTT.

This clonotype was seen more than once but under ten times. The genes are TRBV15 and TRBJ2-3; D is ambiguous. V was trimmed by 0 bases and J by 2 bases, leaving 0 bases between them. The CDR3 runs to 12 residues. Germline CDR1 reads LNHNV; CDR2 reads YYDKDF (reference sequence). In DNA form, the CDR3 reads TGTGCCACCAGCAGAGACACAGATACGCAGTATTTT. This encodes CATSRDTDTQYF.

The sample holds many counts of this clonotype. This chain connects TRBV4-3 to TRBJ2-5, with D unresolved. Germline V gene data show CDR1 as LGHNA and CDR2 as YSLEER. V shed 1 base and J shed 4 bases, with 10 bases lying between them. This CDR3 contains 14 residues. CDR3 residues: CASSQGLGPETQYF. CDR3 coding DNA: TGCGCCAGCAGCCAAGGGCTTGGTCCAGAGACCCAGTACTTC.